This T cell receptor beta chain was recorded in a study of early T cells in non-severe SARS-CoV-2 infection. Individual cDNA molecules were tagged with unique molecular identifiers, the study reported. TCRdb re-analysed the 5' RACE reads in MiXCR, keeping a single row per CDR3 protein. The sample gives approximately 42,000 distinct CDR3 sequences, approximately 6.1% of which show up once; around 11% is in the top ten. V was shortened by 3 bases and J by 3 bases, with 8 bases between the two germline ends. CDR3 size: 14 residues. Per the germline V gene, CDR1 is MNHEY and CDR2 is SMNVEV (reference sequence). This clonotype was counted ten times or more.

The sample comprised whole blood. This rearrangement joins TRBV27 to TRBJ1-4; D unresolved. The receptor was isolated from an adult who was a healthcare worker with PCR-confirmed SARS-CoV-2 infection or an uninfected control (not recorded which). The CDR3 bases are TGTGCCAGCAGTTTCCGGGCCCCTAATGAAAAACTGTTTTTT. It codes for CASSFRAPNEKLFF.